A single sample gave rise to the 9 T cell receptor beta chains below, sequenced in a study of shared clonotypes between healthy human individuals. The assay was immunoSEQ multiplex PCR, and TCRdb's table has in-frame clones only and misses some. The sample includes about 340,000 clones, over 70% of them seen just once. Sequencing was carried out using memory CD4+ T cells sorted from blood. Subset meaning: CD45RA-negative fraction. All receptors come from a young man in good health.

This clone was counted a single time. CDR3 loop: CASSLNPGGAGELFF. The CDR3 DNA reads TGTGCCAGCAGCTTAAACCCGGGAGGGGCCGGGGAGCTGTTTTTT. The chain combines TRBV7-3 with TRBJ2-2; 8 bases line up with TRBD2. The CDR3 spans 15 residues. V was clipped by 1 base and J by 6 bases; unmatched bases: 4. CDR1 is SGHTA, CDR2 FQGTGA, per germline.

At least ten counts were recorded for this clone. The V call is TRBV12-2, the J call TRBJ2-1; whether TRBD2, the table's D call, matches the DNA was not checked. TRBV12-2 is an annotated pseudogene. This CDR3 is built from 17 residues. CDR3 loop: CASRYRGRGRAAGEQFF. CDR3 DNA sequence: TGTGCAAGTCGCTATAGGGGGCGCGGGAGGGCCGCGGGTGAGCAGTTCTTC.

CDR3 loop: CASSKGGLAELNEQFF. In DNA form, the CDR3 reads TGTGCCAGCAGCAAAGGGGGACTAGCGGAACTAAATGAGCAGTTCTTC. This chain links TRBV21-1 with TRBJ2-1; the table's D call TRBD2 went unverified against the DNA. TRBV21-1 is given as a pseudogene. The CDR3 totals 16 residues.

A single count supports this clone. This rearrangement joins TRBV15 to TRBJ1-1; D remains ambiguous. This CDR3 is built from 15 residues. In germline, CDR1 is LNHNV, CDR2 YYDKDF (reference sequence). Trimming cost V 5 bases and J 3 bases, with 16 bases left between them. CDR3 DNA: TGTGCCACCAGCCGTTACGCAGGTGGGGACACTGAAGCTTTCTTT. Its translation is CATSRYAGGDTEAFF.

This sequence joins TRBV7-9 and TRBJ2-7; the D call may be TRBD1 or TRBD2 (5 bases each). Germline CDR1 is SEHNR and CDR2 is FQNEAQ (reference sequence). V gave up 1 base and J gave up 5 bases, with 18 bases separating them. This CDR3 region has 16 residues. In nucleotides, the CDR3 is TGTGCCAGCAGCTTAGACGTCGGGGCCGCTCACGACGAGCAGTACTTC. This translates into CASSLDVGAAHDEQYF. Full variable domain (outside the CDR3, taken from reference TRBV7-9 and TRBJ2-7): DTGVSQNPRHKITKRGQNVTFRCDPISEHNRLYWYRQTLGQGPEFLTYFQNEAQLEKSRLLSDRFSAERPKGSFSTLEIQRTEQGDSAMYLCASSLDVGAAHDEQYFGPGTRLTVT.

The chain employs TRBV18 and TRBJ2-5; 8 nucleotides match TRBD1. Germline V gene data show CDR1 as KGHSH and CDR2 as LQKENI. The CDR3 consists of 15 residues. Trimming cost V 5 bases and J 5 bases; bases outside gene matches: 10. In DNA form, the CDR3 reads TGTGCCAGCTCAGAGTCACAGGGGGGCGGCGAGACCCAGTACTTC. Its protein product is CASSESQGGGETQYF.

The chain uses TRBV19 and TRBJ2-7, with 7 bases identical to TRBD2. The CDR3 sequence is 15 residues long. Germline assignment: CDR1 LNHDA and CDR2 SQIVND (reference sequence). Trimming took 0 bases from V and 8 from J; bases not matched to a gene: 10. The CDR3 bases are TGTGCCAGTAGTATAGACGTCGGACTAGTTAAGAAGCAGTACTTC. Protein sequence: CASSIDVGLVKKQYF.

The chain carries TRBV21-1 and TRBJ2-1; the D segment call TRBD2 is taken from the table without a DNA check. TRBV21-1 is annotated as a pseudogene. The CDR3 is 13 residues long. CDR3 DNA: TGTGCCAGCACTCCGGGACTAGGGATTGAGCAGTTCTTC. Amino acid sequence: CASTPGLGIEQFF.

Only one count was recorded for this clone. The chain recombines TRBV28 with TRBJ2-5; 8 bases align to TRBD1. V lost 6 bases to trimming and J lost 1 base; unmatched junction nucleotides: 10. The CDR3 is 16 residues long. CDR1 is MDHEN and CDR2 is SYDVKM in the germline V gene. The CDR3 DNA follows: TGTGCCAGCAGGGGCAGACAGGGGAGGCCCCAAGAGACCCAGTACTTC. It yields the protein CASRGRQGRPQETQYF.